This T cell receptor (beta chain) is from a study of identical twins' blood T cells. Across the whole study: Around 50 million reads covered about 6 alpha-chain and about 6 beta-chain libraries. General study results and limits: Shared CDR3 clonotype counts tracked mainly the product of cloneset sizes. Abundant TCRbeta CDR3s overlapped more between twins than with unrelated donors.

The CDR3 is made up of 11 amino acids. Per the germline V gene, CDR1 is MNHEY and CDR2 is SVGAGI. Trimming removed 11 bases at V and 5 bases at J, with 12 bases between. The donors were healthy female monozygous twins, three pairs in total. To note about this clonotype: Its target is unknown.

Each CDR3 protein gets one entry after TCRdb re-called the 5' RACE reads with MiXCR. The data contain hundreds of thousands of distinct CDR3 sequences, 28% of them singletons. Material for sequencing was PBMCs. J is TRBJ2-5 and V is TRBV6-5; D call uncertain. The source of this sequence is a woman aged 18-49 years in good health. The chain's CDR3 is CACQNRETQYF. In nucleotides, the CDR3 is TGTGCCTGCCAGAATCGGGAGACCCAGTACTTC.